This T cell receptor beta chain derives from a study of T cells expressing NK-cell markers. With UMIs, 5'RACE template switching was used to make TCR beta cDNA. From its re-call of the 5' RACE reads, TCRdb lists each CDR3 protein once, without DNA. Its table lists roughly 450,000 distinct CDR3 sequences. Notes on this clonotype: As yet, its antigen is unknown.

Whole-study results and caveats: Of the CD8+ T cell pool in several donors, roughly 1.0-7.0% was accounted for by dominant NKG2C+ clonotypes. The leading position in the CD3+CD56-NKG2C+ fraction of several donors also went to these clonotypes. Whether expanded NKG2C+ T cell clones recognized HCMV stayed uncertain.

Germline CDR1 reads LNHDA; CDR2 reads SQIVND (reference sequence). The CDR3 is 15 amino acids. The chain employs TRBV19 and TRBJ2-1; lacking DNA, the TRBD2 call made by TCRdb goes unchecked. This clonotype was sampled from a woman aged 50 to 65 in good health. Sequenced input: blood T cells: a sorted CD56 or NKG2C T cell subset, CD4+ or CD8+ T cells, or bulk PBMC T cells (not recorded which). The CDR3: CASSMQVAQPYEQFF.